The 28 T cell receptor beta chains reported below all come from one sample, sequenced in a study of T cell clonality in common variable immunodeficiency. Regarding the study as a whole: Fewer deletions and N-nucleotide insertions were reportedly seen in common variable immunodeficiency TCR beta sequences.

The data were produced by immunoSEQ multiplex PCR, yet TCRdb's version contains in-frame clones alone and is incomplete. The specimen has 15,000 to 25,000 clones, none found just once. Their specific antigens are unknown. Sequenced material: peripheral blood mononuclear cells. Receptor source: a human donor with common variable immunodeficiency.

This clone was seen at least ten times. Read sequence stops 3 residues before the CDR3 end, and the germline J gene provides the missing end. The chain couples TRBV5-4 to TRBJ2-6; D gene ambiguous. Germline lookup yields CDR1 SGHNT and CDR2 YYREEE (reference sequence). The CDR3 sequence is 14 residues long. Deletions cut 2 bases from V and 0 bases from J, with 3 bases between. The sequenced part of the CDR3 DNA is TGTGCCAGCAGCTTAGGCTCTGGGGCCAACGTC. Its translation: CASSLGSGANV. The whole CDR3 sequence is CASSLGSGANVLTF.

This clone was observed a handful of times. The CDR3 goes on 3 residues after the read ends, and that part is filled in from the germline J gene. The chain couples TRBV30 to TRBJ1-2; TRBD1 might be the D (6 bases). In germline, CDR1 is GTSNPN, CDR2 SVGIG (reference sequence). Trimming cost V 2 bases and J 5 bases, with 15 bases left between them. The CDR3 is 14 amino acids. The part of the CDR3 DNA that was read is TGTGCCTGGAGTCAAACAGGGTTGGGGTATGGC. It is translated as CAWSQTGLGYG. The complete CDR3 protein is CAWSQTGLGYGYTF. The full variable domain, completed using reference TRBV30 and TRBJ1-2, is SQTIHQWPATLVQPVGSPLSLECTVEGTSNPNLYWYRQAAGRGLQLLFYSVGIGQISSEVPQNLSASRPQDRQFILSSKKLLLSDSGFYLCAWSQTGLGYGYTFGSGTRLTVV.

About this clone itself: With the read ending 3 residues before the CDR3 end, the germline J gene is used to fill in that end. This sequence joins TRBV18 and TRBJ1-1; the match to TRBD1 covers 8 bases. The CDR3 totals 13 residues. With 4 bases clipped from V and 3 bases from J, the junction kept 1 base outside the gene matches. Germline V CDR1 and CDR2: KGHSH, LQKENI. The CDR3 DNA, read in part, is TGTGCCAGCTCACTGGGACAGGACACTGAA. Protein product: CASSLGQDTE. The whole CDR3 region reads CASSLGQDTEAFF.

This clone was seen a few times. The read terminates 3 residues before the CDR3 end, so the remaining end is supplied by the germline J gene. The chain links TRBV7-2 to TRBJ2-7; D gene ambiguous. With 0 bases removed from V and 6 bases from J, the gap between germline ends came to 6 bases. CDR3 length: 12 residues. Germline CDR1 and CDR2: SGHTA and FQGNSA. The CDR3 DNA, read in part, is TGTGCCAGCAGCTTAGCGCTCGGCGAG. It yields the protein CASSLALGE. The complete CDR3 protein is CASSLALGEQYF. Using reference TRBV7-2 and TRBJ2-7 for the parts outside the CDR3, the full variable domain is GAGVSQSPSNKVTEKGKDVELRCDPISGHTALYWYRQSLGQGLEFLIYFQGNSAPDKSGLPSDRFSAERTGGSVSTLTIQRTQQEDSAVYLCASSLALGEQYFGPGTRLTVT.

In regard to this clone: The read gets to within 3 residues of the CDR3 end, and the germline J gene fills in the rest. J is TRBJ2-1 and V is TRBV7-9, with TRBD1 matching 8 bases. After removal of 5 bases from V and 2 bases from J, the junction contained 5 bases not matched to a gene. Germline values: CDR1 SEHNR, CDR2 FQNEAQ (reference sequence). The CDR3 is 15 residues long. CDR3 amino acids: CASSQGQGPYNEQFF. The sequenced part of the CDR3 DNA is TGTGCCAGCAGCCAAGGACAGGGCCCCTACAATGAG. The full variable domain, with the rest looked up from reference TRBV7-9 and TRBJ2-1, is DTGVSQNPRHKITKRGQNVTFRCDPISEHNRLYWYRQTLGQGPEFLTYFQNEAQLEKSRLLSDRFSAERPKGSFSTLEIQRTEQGDSAMYLCASSQGQGPYNEQFFGPGTRLTVL.

This clone has more than one count but fewer than ten. The read gets to within 3 residues of the CDR3 end, and the germline J gene fills in the rest. This chain links TRBV29-1 with TRBJ2-5; no clear D. Trimming stripped 7 bases from V and 4 bases from J, with 10 bases between. Germline CDR1 reads SQVTM; CDR2 reads ANQGSEA. This CDR3 region has 11 residues. Partial CDR3 DNA: TGCAGCGGAGTCTTGGCAGAGACC. Its translation is CSGVLAET. The CDR3 in its entirety is CSGVLAETQYF.

Note on this clone: The CDR3 end falls 3 residues outside the read, so it is completed with the germline J gene. This chain uses TRBV7-6 with TRBJ1-4, with D perhaps matching TRBD1 (5 bases). The CDR3 length is 15 residues. V dropped 1 base and J dropped 7 bases, with 13 bases sitting between them. Germline V CDR1 and CDR2: SGHVS, FNYEAQ. The CDR3 spells CASSLGSGVAEKLFF. CDR3 bases read: TGTGCCAGCAGCTTAGGATCGGGGGTAGCTGAAAAA.

With regard to this clone: The read is 3 residues too short to cover the CDR3 end, so that end is filled in from the germline J gene. The chain joins TRBV6-1 to TRBJ2-2; D perhaps matches TRBD1 (7 bases). Trimming took off 4 bases at V and 5 bases at J, with 8 bases between the two ends. The germline V gene encodes CDR1 MNHNS and CDR2 SASEGT. The CDR3 consists of 13 residues. CDR3 region: CASSAGGTGELFF. The sequenced CDR3 bases are TGTGCCAGCAGTGCAGGGGGGACCGGGGAG.

This clone was observed a few times. The sequenced fragment ends 3 residues before the CDR3 boundary, so the rest is inferred from the germline J gene. The chain recombines TRBV5-1 with TRBJ2-3, with 8 positions matching TRBD1. The V and J ends lost 4 bases and 4 bases, in that order; junction bases with no gene match: 8. The CDR3 spans 15 residues. Germline V gives CDR1 SGHRS, CDR2 YFSETQ. The CDR3 protein is CASSPGQDFADTQYF. The DNA read from the CDR3 is TGCGCCAGCAGCCCGGGACAGGACTTCGCAGATACG.

This clone has at least ten counts. The sequence runs out 3 residues before the end of the CDR3; the remainder is reconstructed from the germline J gene. The chain recombines TRBV7-3 with TRBJ2-1, with TRBD2 matching over 11 bases. Germline V CDR1 and CDR2: SGHTA, FQGTGA. The CDR3 runs to 14 residues. V lost 3 bases and J lost 9; bases outside the gene matches: 4. Incomplete CDR3 DNA: TGTGCCAGCAGCTTGACTAGCGGGAAGCTTGAG. Protein: CASSLTSGKLE. The entire CDR3 protein is CASSLTSGKLEQFF. Full variable domain (missing parts from reference TRBV7-3 and TRBJ2-1): GAGVSQTPSNKVTEKGKYVELRCDPISGHTALYWYRQSLGQGPEFLIYFQGTGAADDSGLPNDRFFAVRPEGSVSTLKIQRTERGDSAVYLCASSLTSGKLEQFFGPGTRLTVL.

This clone appeared a few times. Coverage ceases 3 residues before the CDR3 finishes, and the germline J gene fills in the end. V usage is TRBV30 and J usage is TRBJ2-4; 14 bases align to TRBD2. Trimming removed 2 bases from V and 6 bases from J; junction bases left unmatched: 3. Germline V lookup: CDR1 GTSNPN, CDR2 SVGIG (reference sequence). The CDR3 has 15 residues. CDR3 bases read: TGTGCCTGGAGTAGGACTAGCGGGAGGACAAACATT. It codes for CAWSRTSGRTNI. The CDR3 reads in full as CAWSRTSGRTNIQYF. Full variable domain (remainder filled in from reference TRBV30 and TRBJ2-4): SQTIHQWPATLVQPVGSPLSLECTVEGTSNPNLYWYRQAAGRGLQLLFYSVGIGQISSEVPQNLSASRPQDRQFILSSKKLLLSDSGFYLCAWSRTSGRTNIQYFGAGTRLSVL.

The part of the CDR3 DNA that was read is TGTGCCAGTAGTCCCCTCAACTCAGGGACAGGCACTACGGGGACCTGGGAGACC. This gives the protein CASSPLNSGTGTTGTWET. The whole CDR3 is CASSPLNSGTGTTGTWETQYF. The chain links TRBV19 to TRBJ2-5; 8 bases align to TRBD1. The read terminates 3 residues ahead of where the CDR3 ends, so the germline J gene completes it. CDR1 and CDR2 (germline): LNHDA, SQIVND (reference sequence). This CDR3 contains 21 residues. V gave up 5 bases and J gave up 5 bases; unmatched junction bases: 28.

This clone came up a few times. The CDR3 end lies 3 residues beyond the end of the read and is filled in from the germline J gene. The gene calls are TRBV2 and TRBJ2-6; 11 bases align to TRBD1. The germline V gene encodes CDR1 SNHLY and CDR2 FYNNEI. V lost 10 bases and J lost 3; bases outside the gene matches: 5. CDR3 length: 15 amino acids. The sequenced CDR3 bases are TGTGCCACAGGGACAGGGGGAAGTGGGGCCAACGTC. Protein: CATGTGGSGANV. The CDR3, in full, reads CATGTGGSGANVLTF. Together with reference TRBV2 and TRBJ2-6, the CDR3 gives the full variable domain: EPEVTQTPSHQVTQMGQEVILRCVPISNHLYFYWYRQILGQKVEFLVSFYNNEISEKSEIFDDQFSVERPDGSNFTLKIRSTKLEDSAMYFCATGTGGSGANVLTFGAGSRLTVL.

This clone came up a few times. The observed sequence ends 3 residues before the CDR3 terminus, with the missing tail filled in from the germline J gene. V gene TRBV20-1 combines with J gene TRBJ1-1; no firm D call. The CDR3 contains 11 residues. CDR1 DFQATT and CDR2 SNEGSKA come from the germline V gene (reference sequence). V was trimmed by 3 bases and J by 6 bases, leaving 8 bases between them. CDR3 in amino acids: CSASWAAEAFF. The sequenced part of the CDR3 DNA is TGCAGTGCTAGTTGGGCAGCTGAA.

This clone was seen more than once but under ten times. The CDR3 goes on 3 residues after the read ends, and that part is filled in from the germline J gene. The chain carries TRBV20-1 and TRBJ2-7; D is unclear. V was clipped by 0 bases and J by 3 bases, with 6 bases between them. CDR3 length: 12 residues. Looked up from germline, CDR1 is DFQATT and CDR2 is SNEGSKA (reference sequence). CDR3 bases read: TGCAGTGCTAGAGAAACTAACTACGAG. It is translated as CSARETNYE. From start to end, the CDR3 is CSARETNYEQYF.

The sample holds a few counts of this clone. Read coverage stops 3 residues before the CDR3 terminus; the germline J gene supplies the remainder. The rearrangement uses TRBV11-2 and TRBJ2-6, with D maybe TRBD1 (5 bases). V was pared by 9 bases and J by 4 bases, with 7 bases between. Germline V gene lookup returns CDR1 SGHAT and CDR2 FQNNGV. CDR3 length: 12 amino acids. Partial CDR3 DNA: TGTGCCAGTAAGGGGGGGGCCAACGTC. The encoded protein is CASKGGANV. The complete CDR3 reads CASKGGANVLTF.

This clone was counted a few times. The read finishes 3 residues shy of the CDR3 end, and the germline J gene is used to complete it. V usage is TRBV7-9 and J usage is TRBJ1-5; D remains ambiguous. The CDR3 runs 13 residues. Germline loops: CDR1 SEHNR, CDR2 FQNEAQ (reference sequence). With 1 base removed from V and 4 bases from J, the gap between germline ends came to 5 bases. CDR3: CASSLDRNQPQHF. Partial CDR3 DNA: TGTGCCAGCAGCTTAGACAGAAATCAGCCC.

Comments on this clone: The CDR3 extends 3 residues past the end of the read, so its final part is completed from the germline J gene. The rearrangement joins TRBV7-9 to TRBJ1-1, with 7 bases aligning to TRBD1. CDR1 SEHNR and CDR2 FQNEAQ come from the germline V gene (reference sequence). Trimming removed 5 bases from V and 4 bases from J; junction bases left unmatched: 10. This CDR3 contains 15 residues. The part of the CDR3 DNA that was read is TGTGCCAGCAGCCCCATCCGGGACAGTCTCACTGAA. It translates to CASSPIRDSLTE. In full, the CDR3 reads CASSPIRDSLTEAFF.

Points on this clone: Sequencing ends 3 residues short of the CDR3 end; the germline J gene provides the rest. The chain recombines TRBV7-9 with TRBJ2-2, with D uncertain. This CDR3 contains 13 residues. Germline assignment: CDR1 SEHNR and CDR2 FQNEAQ (reference sequence). V shed 1 base and J shed 5 bases, with 5 bases lying between them. The part of the CDR3 DNA that was read is TGTGCCAGCAGCTTAGAAGGTACCGGGGAG. It codes for CASSLEGTGE. The full-length CDR3 reads as CASSLEGTGELFF.

This clone was recorded a few times. The read terminates 3 residues ahead of where the CDR3 ends, so the germline J gene completes it. V gene TRBV23-1 combines with J gene TRBJ2-2; TRBD1 matches at 9 bases. TRBV23-1 falls under the ORF class, with uncertain function. CDR3 length: 18 residues. The junction had 13 bases not matched to a gene; V was cut back by 4 bases and J by 4 bases. CDR3 bases read: TGCGCCAGCAGTCCTTTACCGTTACAGGGGGCCGTCACCGGGGAG. Translated: CASSPLPLQGAVTGE. The full-length CDR3 reads as CASSPLPLQGAVTGELFF.

This clone was recorded at least ten times. With the read ending 3 residues before the CDR3 end, the germline J gene is used to fill in that end. This chain connects TRBV5-6 to TRBJ1-6; D uncertain. Germline assignment: CDR1 SGHDT and CDR2 YYEEEE. CDR3 length: 12 residues. The V gene lost 0 bases and the J gene lost 9 bases, with 4 bases spanning the gap. The CDR3 loop reads CASSLGASPLHF. The DNA read from the CDR3 is TGTGCCAGCAGCTTGGGGGCTTCACCC.

In regard to this clone: Read sequence stops 3 residues before the CDR3 end, and the germline J gene provides the missing end. This chain links TRBV6-2 or TRBV6-3 with TRBJ2-7, with D possibly TRBD1 on 7 matching bases. Trimming pared 0 bases from V and 4 bases from J, leaving 13 bases between. Germline loops: CDR1 MNHEY, CDR2 SVGEGT. The length of the CDR3 is 15 residues. The part of the CDR3 DNA that was read is TGTGCCAGCAGTTACTCGAAGGCAGGGGGGTACGAG. This sequence encodes CASSYSKAGGYE. The full CDR3 reads CASSYSKAGGYEQYF.

About this clone: The missing CDR3 end, 3 residues past where the read stops, is filled in from the germline J gene. The V gene is TRBV29-1, the J gene TRBJ2-1; no firm D call. This CDR3 contains 13 residues. CDR1 and CDR2 (germline): SQVTM, ANQGSEA. Trimming took off 0 bases at V and 3 bases at J, with 6 bases between the two ends. The CDR3 region is CSVEDPGYNEQFF. The part of the CDR3 DNA that was read is TGCAGCGTTGAAGACCCGGGCTACAATGAG.

Details on this clone: The read ends 3 residues shy of where the CDR3 ends; the end is completed using the germline J gene. At the DNA level, this CDR3 is encoded by other sequences in the same sample as well. The chain employs TRBV19 and TRBJ1-3; D perhaps matches TRBD1 (6 bases). V dropped 2 bases and J dropped 1 base, with 6 bases sitting between them. Germline V lookup: CDR1 LNHDA, CDR2 SQIVND (reference sequence). The CDR3 covers 14 residues. Partial CDR3 DNA: TGTGCCAGTAGTATAACAGGGTCTGGAAACACC. Translated, it gives CASSITGSGNT. The CDR3 in full is CASSITGSGNTIYF.

This clone was counted many times. The CDR3 DNA, read in part, is TGCAGCGCGGGGACTAGGAGGGAGACC. It specifies CSAGTRRET. The full CDR3 protein is CSAGTRRETQYF. This sequence joins TRBV29-1 and TRBJ2-5; 8 bases map to TRBD2. The read ends 3 residues shy of where the CDR3 ends; the end is completed using the germline J gene. Germline lookup yields CDR1 SQVTM and CDR2 ANQGSEA. Unmatched junction bases numbered 6, after V lost 7 bases and J lost 5 bases. The CDR3 extends over 12 amino acids.

This clone showed up just a few times. Read coverage stops 3 residues before the CDR3 terminus; the germline J gene supplies the remainder. This chain connects TRBV7-8 to TRBJ1-5; D is unresolved. The V end was cut by 2 bases, the J end by 2 bases, with 10 bases between. CDR3 length: 15 residues. The germline CDR1 and CDR2 sequences are SGHVS and FQNEAQ. The CDR3 loop reads CASSLNNLGNQPQHF. The CDR3 bases that were read are TGTGCCAGCAGCTTAAATAACTTGGGCAATCAGCCC.

As regards this clone: Sequencing ends 3 residues short of the CDR3 end; the germline J gene provides the rest. The rearrangement uses TRBV19 and TRBJ2-7; tentatively, D is TRBD2 (6 bases). Germline CDR1 and CDR2: LNHDA and SQIVND (reference sequence). V shed 0 bases and J shed 6 bases, with 12 bases lying between them. CDR3 length equals 14 residues. The sequenced part of the CDR3 DNA is TGTGCCAGTAGTATAGATACTAGCAGCTCCGAG. The encoded protein is CASSIDTSSSE. The CDR3, in full, reads CASSIDTSSSEQYF.

In the case of this clone: The missing CDR3 end, 3 residues past where the read stops, is filled in from the germline J gene. The chain uses TRBV7-7 and TRBJ2-7; TRBD1 matches 11 bases. This CDR3 contains 17 residues. The germline gives CDR1 SSHAT, CDR2 FNYEAQ (reference sequence). Germline trimming cut 1 base from V and 2 bases from J; bases unmatched to any gene: 7. The sequenced CDR3 bases are TGTGCCAGCAGCTTAGACCCCCCGGGACAGGGGGCCTACGAG. This codes for CASSLDPPGQGAYE. The CDR3, in full, reads CASSLDPPGQGAYEQYF.